This T cell receptor beta chain appears in the sequencing data of a study of blood T cell repertoires in COVID-19. The overall study: The United States, Italy and Spain were the sources of the acute and convalescent COVID-19 samples. T cells, B-cell-depleted T cells, or PBMCs provided the cDNA or gDNA that served as material.

V was pared by 3 bases and J by 3 bases, with 5 bases between. The CDR3 is 12 amino acids. Using immunoSEQ multiplex PCR, the repertoire was profiled, and TCRdb retains in-frame clones only, with some absent. This table has over 200,000 clones, about 90% appearing once. The specimen sequenced was peripheral blood. The gene calls are TRBV12-3 or TRBV12-4 and TRBJ2-5; no clear D. The TCR was taken from a woman aged 55 to 70 with acute or convalescent COVID-19. The CDR3 DNA reads TGTGCCAGCAGTTTCCGGGAAGAGACCCAGTACTTC. It codes for CASSFREETQYF.